The text below deals with one T cell receptor beta chain. Researchers ran the assay at a deep level. The repertoire was sequenced with immunoSEQ multiplex PCR; TCRdb's copy has only in-frame clones and lacks some. The top ten clones hold about 0.52% of a sample with more than 850,000 clones, about 84% of them seen once. The data belong to a study of shared clonotypes between healthy human individuals. Those who donated were healthy HIV-negative adults, with no recent acute infections or vaccinations reported. V lost 2 bases, J lost 3 bases, and 6 bases lay in between. Germline V gene lookup returns CDR1 MNHNY and CDR2 SVGAGI (reference sequence). This CDR3 comprises 13 residues.

V and J are TRBV6-6 and TRBJ2-3; no definite D call. The source is a man between 18 and 35 years old in good health. Some clones in this sample may be carry-over from other donors' samples. Sequencing was carried out using memory CD4+ T cells from PBMCs. Subset meaning: CD45RA-negative fraction. Here the CDR3 reads CASSYAETDTQYF. CDR3 in DNA: TGTGCCAGCAGTTACGCAGAAACAGATACGCAGTATTTT.